This T cell receptor beta chain was identified in a study of T cells in localized non-small cell lung cancer. This table comes from immunoSEQ multiplex PCR, and its TCRdb copy is limited to in-frame clones, with some not included. Of 40,000 or so clones in the sample, almost 85% were seen once. This CDR3 spans 16 amino acids. Germline V gene sequence: CDR1 SGHVS, CDR2 FNYEAQ. Losses at the gene ends were 5 bases for V and 3 bases for J; bases not matched to a gene: 9. General observations from the study: Appearance in adjacent lung was seen for a median about 58 of the top 100 tumor clones.

In regard to this clone: The antigen remains unidentified.

This clonotype was obtained from a male donor older than 55 with stage III squamous cell lung carcinoma. Sequencing used peripheral blood, obtained before any cancer treatment. The chain combines TRBV7-6 with TRBJ2-1, with 8 bases lining up with TRBD2. The CDR3 region is CASSPGASGYYNEQFF. DNA of the CDR3: TGTGCCAGCAGCCCAGGGGCTAGCGGGTACTACAATGAGCAGTTCTTC.